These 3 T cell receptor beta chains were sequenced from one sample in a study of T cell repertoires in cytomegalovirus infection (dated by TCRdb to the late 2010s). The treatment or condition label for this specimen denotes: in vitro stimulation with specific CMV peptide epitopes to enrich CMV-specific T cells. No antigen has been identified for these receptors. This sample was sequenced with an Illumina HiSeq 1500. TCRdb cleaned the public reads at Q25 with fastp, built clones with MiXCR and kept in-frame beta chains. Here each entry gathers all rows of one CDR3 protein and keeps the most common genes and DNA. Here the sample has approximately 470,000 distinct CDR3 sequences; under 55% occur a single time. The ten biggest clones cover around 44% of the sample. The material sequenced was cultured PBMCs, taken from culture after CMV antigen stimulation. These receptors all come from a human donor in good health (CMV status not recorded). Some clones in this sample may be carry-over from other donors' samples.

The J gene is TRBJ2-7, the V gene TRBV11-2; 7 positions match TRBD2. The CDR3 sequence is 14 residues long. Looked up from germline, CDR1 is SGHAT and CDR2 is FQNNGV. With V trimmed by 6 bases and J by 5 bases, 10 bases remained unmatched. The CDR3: CASSTETSKDEQYF. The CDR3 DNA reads TGTGCCAGCAGTACCGAGACTAGCAAAGACGAGCAGTACTTC.

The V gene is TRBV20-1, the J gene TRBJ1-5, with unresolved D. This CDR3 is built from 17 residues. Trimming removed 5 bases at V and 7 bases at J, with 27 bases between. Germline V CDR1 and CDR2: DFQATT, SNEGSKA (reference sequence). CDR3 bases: TGCAGTGCTCACGAACGCCTGGCAGCTCGTGAGATCCAGCCCCAGCATTTT. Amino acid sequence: CSAHERLAAREIQPQHF.

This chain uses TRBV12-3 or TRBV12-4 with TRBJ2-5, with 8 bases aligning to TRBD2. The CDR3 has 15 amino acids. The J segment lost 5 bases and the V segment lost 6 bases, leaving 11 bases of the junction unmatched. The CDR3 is CASSPTGGPRETQYF. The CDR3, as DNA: TGTGCCAGCAGCCCGACGGGGGGGCCTCGGGAGACCCAGTACTTC.